One TCR beta chain is described in this entry. No antigen is known for it. At the DNA level, this CDR3 is encoded by other sequences in the same sample as well. The record originates from a study of shared clonotypes between healthy human individuals. As for the study in general: With ages of 18 to 49, the donors were two women and a few men.

Overall study results and limits: Only blood was sampled; tissue repertoires likely differ. As a rule, naive subsets had a larger estimated richness than memory subsets.

TCRdb keeps only in-frame clones here, not all; method: immunoSEQ multiplex PCR. The sample shows hundreds of thousands of clones, about nine tenths of them seen only once. Trimming took 4 bases from V and 4 from J, leaving 10 bases between them. The germline V gene has CDR1 LNHDA and CDR2 SQIVND (reference sequence). The CDR3 is 13 amino acids. The source of this sequence is a man between 18 and 35 years old in good health. Sample: memory CD8+ T cells sorted from blood. Subset specified: CD45RO+ cells pooled with CCR7-negative TemRA cells. The chain combines TRBV19 with TRBJ1-1, with a tentative D call TRBD1 (5 bases). CDR3 nucleotides: TGTGCCAGTAGTACCCAGGGTAGCACTGAAGCTTTCTTT. Protein product: CASSTQGSTEAFF.